The present entry profiles one TCR beta chain with its context. Its antigen is not known. Expressed TCRB transcripts were sequenced because the isolated RNA had all been reverse transcribed beforehand. Libraries were prepared by immunoSEQ multiplex PCR; TCRdb keeps only in-frame clonotypes and omits some of them. The sample yields about 250,000 clones, less than 15% seen once. The germline V gene encodes CDR1 SGHRS and CDR2 YFSETQ. The trim removed 0 bases at V and 8 bases at J, leaving 13 bases unmatched. The CDR3 consists of 17 residues. The sample is drawn from a study of beta chain features in type 1 diabetes. Overall study results and limits: Naive, central memory and Treg TCRB repertoires appeared more alike in patients than in healthy donors. At VDJ recombination sites, type 1 diabetes patients had fewer insertions and more deleted nucleotides.

The sample consisted of naive CD4+ T cells from blood. V gene TRBV5-1 combines with J gene TRBJ2-1; 8 nucleotides match TRBD2. The sequence came from a woman between 35 and 50 years old in good health. In DNA form, the CDR3 reads TGCGCCAGCAGCTTGGTCGGAAGCGGGGGCCCGTGGTATGAGCAGTTCTTC. Amino acids: CASSLVGSGGPWYEQFF.